The 26 T cell receptor beta chains given below trace back to one sample, sequenced in a study of pediatric ulcerative colitis. Profiled with immunoSEQ multiplex PCR; TCRdb holds only in-frame clones, not every one. Found here are around 68,000 clones, 77% of them singletons; the top ten hold 4% to 6.5%. The sequencing sample was made of blood. Source of these receptors: a boy between 10 and 17 years old with moderate ulcerative colitis.

This rearrangement joins TRBV7-3 to TRBJ2-2; tentatively, D is TRBD1 (5 bases). CDR1 is SGHTA and CDR2 is FQGTGA in the germline V gene. The CDR3 has 17 amino acids. V was cut by 5 bases and J by 4 bases, with 20 bases left in between. In DNA form, the CDR3 reads TGTGCCAGCAGCCCAGTACACATTTGGGGCGGCACCGGGGAGCTGTTTTTT. Translating it yields CASSPVHIWGGTGELFF.

This clone was found once. The chain employs TRBV6-5 and TRBJ1-2, with TRBD1 identical over 7 bases. CDR3 length: 12 amino acids. J gave up 8 bases and V 6 bases, and 6 bases lay outside the gene matches. Per germline, CDR1 MNHEY and CDR2 SVGAGI. The CDR3 sequence: CASSPGGWGYTF. The CDR3, as DNA: TGTGCCAGCAGCCCAGGGGGATGGGGCTACACCTTC.

The J gene is TRBJ2-3, the V gene TRBV4-3; 7 bases match TRBD2. The CDR3 is made up of 17 amino acids. Per the germline V gene, CDR1 is LGHNA and CDR2 is YSLEER. V lost 0 bases to trimming and J lost 0 bases; unmatched junction nucleotides: 6. Here the CDR3 reads CASSQDPRGGSTDTQYF. CDR3 coding DNA: TGCGCCAGCAGCCAAGATCCCCGCGGGGGAAGCACAGATACGCAGTATTTT.

The V and J genes are TRBV5-4 and TRBJ2-7, with D tentatively TRBD1 or TRBD2 (6 bases each). CDR3 size: 16 residues. V was cut by 4 bases and J by 5 bases, with 22 bases left in between. The germline V gene has CDR1 SGHNT and CDR2 YYREEE (reference sequence). The CDR3 DNA reads as TGTGCCAGCAGCCCCGAGGTGGGGGGCGCTTTAGACGAGCAGTACTTC. Its translation: CASSPEVGGALDEQYF. The full variable domain, with the rest looked up from reference TRBV5-4 and TRBJ2-7, is ETGVTQSPTHLIKTRGQQVTLRCSSQSGHNTVSWYQQALGQGPQFIFQYYREEENGRGNFPPRFSGLQFPNYSSELNVNALELDDSALYLCASSPEVGGALDEQYFGPGTRLTVT.

The J gene is TRBJ1-2, the V gene TRBV10-3; D unresolved. This CDR3 region has 14 residues. The germline V gene encodes CDR1 ENHRY and CDR2 SYGVKD. V was clipped by 3 bases and J by 5 bases, with 13 bases between them. DNA of the CDR3: TGTGCCATCAGTGACACTGGGTTGGGTTATGGCTACACCTTC. Translated, it gives CAISDTGLGYGYTF.

The V gene is TRBV5-5, the J gene TRBJ1-1; a weak D match, TRBD1 (5 bases). Germline V gene lookup returns CDR1 SGHKS and CDR2 YYEKEE (reference sequence). Trimming shortened V by 2 bases and J by 0 bases, and 11 bases separated the two germline ends. This CDR3 is built from 15 residues. The CDR3 nucleotides are TGTGCCAGCAGCTTTCAGGGCTTTATGAACACTGAAGCTTTCTTT. It is translated as CASSFQGFMNTEAFF.

The chain carries TRBV7-9 and TRBJ1-1; D is undetermined. This CDR3 is built from 13 residues. Germline V gene data show CDR1 as SEHNR and CDR2 as FQNEAQ (reference sequence). V was trimmed by 5 bases and J by 1 base, leaving 8 bases between them. The DNA for the CDR3 is TGTGCCAGCAGCCCCCGGTCGAACACTGAAGCTTTCTTT. Translated: CASSPRSNTEAFF.

The V gene is TRBV4-2, the J gene TRBJ2-7; the match to TRBD2 covers 7 bases. CDR1 LGHNA and CDR2 YNFKEQ come from the germline V gene. The V and J ends lost 6 bases and 1 base, in that order; junction bases with no gene match: 6. The CDR3 has 14 residues. The chain's CDR3 is CASSPREESYEQYF. The CDR3 nucleotides read TGTGCCAGCAGTCCTCGGGAGGAATCCTACGAGCAGTACTTC.

The chain links TRBV25-1 to TRBJ1-3, with D possibly being TRBD1 (5 bases). V lost 7 bases and J lost 2, with 18 bases in between. The CDR3 covers 16 residues. The germline V gene encodes CDR1 MGHDK and CDR2 SYGVNS. The CDR3, as DNA: TGTGCCAGCAACGCGGACGGTGGGGGAGCTGGAAACACCATATATTTT. Protein: CASNADGGGAGNTIYF.

CDR3 DNA sequence: TGTGCCAGCAGTTACTTCCCCAACGAGAACTATGGCTACACCTTC. Translating gives CASSYFPNENYGYTF. The chain is built from TRBV6-5 and TRBJ1-2; D is unclear. Germline V CDR1 and CDR2: MNHEY, SVGAGI. The CDR3 totals 15 residues. The V gene lost 1 base and the J gene lost 2 bases, with 11 bases spanning the gap.

The J gene is TRBJ1-6, the V gene TRBV9; 11 bases map to TRBD1. The V gene's germline CDR1 is SGDLS and CDR2 YYNGEE. With 3 bases clipped from V and 10 bases from J, the junction kept 6 bases outside the gene matches. The CDR3 is 15 amino acids. Written as DNA, the CDR3 is TGTGCCAGCAGCGGCCGGGACAGGGGGAGGTCACCCCTCCACTTT. The encoded protein is CASSGRDRGRSPLHF.

This clone showed up just once. The V gene is TRBV9, the J gene TRBJ1-3, with D hard to call. Trimming shortened V by 0 bases and J by 2 bases, and 12 bases separated the two germline ends. The germline V gene encodes CDR1 SGDLS and CDR2 YYNGEE. The CDR3 runs to 16 residues. The CDR3, as DNA: TGTGCCAGCAGCGTAGCAACCCGGGTACCTGGAAACACCATATATTTT. Translated, it gives CASSVATRVPGNTIYF.

This chain joins TRBV5-5 and TRBJ1-1; no definite D call. This CDR3 is 15 amino acids long. CDR1 and CDR2 from the germline V gene are SGHKS and YYEKEE (reference sequence). Between the trimmed V and J ends, which lost 4 bases and 1 base, there was a span of 14 bases. The CDR3 nucleotides read TGTGCCAGCAGCATAGCTTCCGGGAAGAACACTGAAGCTTTCTTT. Residues: CASSIASGKNTEAFF.

V usage is TRBV6-1 and J usage is TRBJ2-5; 8 positions match TRBD2. V gave up 3 bases and J gave up 10 bases; unmatched junction bases: 10. Per germline, CDR1 MNHNS and CDR2 SASEGT. The CDR3 is 14 residues long. The CDR3 nucleotides are TGTGCCAGCAGTGATTGGCGGGAGGTGGTGGGCCAGTACTTC. It codes for CASSDWREVVGQYF.

This chain uses TRBV27 with TRBJ2-2; 8 bases agree with TRBD1. This CDR3 contains 14 residues. CDR1 and CDR2 from the germline V gene are MNHEY and SMNVEV (reference sequence). Trimming took 9 bases from V and 2 from J; bases not matched to a gene: 5. CDR3 in amino acids: CASRRGPNTGELFF. The DNA of the CDR3 is TGTGCCAGTCGCAGGGGGCCTAACACCGGGGAGCTGTTTTTT.

This clone appeared once. The V and J genes are TRBV13 and TRBJ2-5; 8 bases line up with TRBD1. CDR3 length equals 15 residues. V gave up 5 bases and J gave up 4 bases; unmatched junction bases: 9. Germline CDR1 reads PRHDT; CDR2 reads FYEKMQ (reference sequence). CDR3: CASSPTGGSSETQYF. In nucleotides, the CDR3 is TGTGCCAGCAGCCCTACAGGGGGTTCATCAGAGACCCAGTACTTC.

CDR3 protein: CASSLAGGQDEQFF. The CDR3 nucleotides are TGTGCCAGCAGTTTAGCGGGGGGGCAAGATGAGCAGTTCTTC. V usage is TRBV27 and J usage is TRBJ2-1; 9 bases match TRBD2. The CDR3 totals 14 residues. Unmatched junction bases numbered 4, after V lost 2 bases and J lost 8 bases. CDR1 and CDR2 (germline): MNHEY, SMNVEV (reference sequence).

The chain couples TRBV5-1 to TRBJ1-1, with D tentatively TRBD1 (6 bases). The CDR3 is 13 residues long. The germline V gene encodes CDR1 SGHRS and CDR2 YFSETQ. The V end lost 4 bases, the J end lost 8 bases, and 15 bases lay between the germline ends. CDR3: CASSPYREDEAFF. Here the CDR3 DNA reads TGCGCCAGCAGCCCATACAGGGAGGACGAAGCTTTCTTT.

This clone was counted a few times. The chain links TRBV5-1 to TRBJ1-1; 7 nucleotides line up with TRBD1. V shed 5 bases and J 1 base; nucleotides not matched to a gene: 5. CDR3 length: 14 residues. Germline V CDR1 and CDR2: SGHRS, YFSETQ. The CDR3 region has the DNA TGCGCCAGCAGGGGGACAGTCGGGAACACTGAAGCTTTCTTT. It specifies CASRGTVGNTEAFF.

CDR3 in amino acids: CASSPQGHSNQPQHF. DNA of the CDR3: TGTGCCAGCAGCCCGCAGGGACATAGCAATCAGCCCCAGCATTTT. The rearrangement uses TRBV7-8 and TRBJ1-5; tentative D call: TRBD1 (6 bases). The CDR3 is made up of 15 amino acids. CDR1 and CDR2 from the germline V gene are SGHVS and FQNEAQ. Trimming took 5 bases from V and 0 from J, leaving 11 bases between them.

This clone was seen more than once but under ten times. The V gene is TRBV19, the J gene TRBJ1-5; unclear D gene. Germline-derived CDR1 and CDR2 are LNHDA and SQIVND (reference sequence). The CDR3 loop spans 12 amino acids. Trimming took off 9 bases at V and 3 bases at J, with 9 bases between the two ends. The CDR3 loop reads CASRPSNQPQHF. CDR3 in DNA: TGTGCCAGCAGACCCTCCAATCAGCCCCAGCATTTT.

The V call is TRBV2, the J call TRBJ1-2; 7 positions agree with TRBD1. Germline V gene data show CDR1 as SNHLY and CDR2 as FYNNEI. CDR3 size: 17 residues. V gave up 5 bases and J gave up 0 bases; unmatched junction bases: 12. The CDR3 sequence is CASSLDRQGKSNYGYTF. CDR3 bases: TGTGCCAGCAGTCTAGACCGACAGGGAAAGTCTAACTATGGCTACACCTTC.

The CDR3 reads CASSPGTSGISDTQYF. The DNA of the CDR3 is TGTGCCAGCAGCCCCGGGACTAGCGGGATCTCAGATACGCAGTATTTT. This sequence joins TRBV9 and TRBJ2-3; TRBD2 agrees at 13 bases. CDR1 is SGDLS and CDR2 is YYNGEE in the germline V gene. V trimming: 4 bases; J trimming: 4 bases; junction bases outside the gene matches: 6. This CDR3 spans 16 amino acids.

The rearrangement uses TRBV9 and TRBJ1-4; tentative D call: TRBD1 (5 bases). CDR3 length: 14 amino acids. The germline CDR1 and CDR2 sequences are SGDLS and YYNGEE. The ends were cut back, 2 bases at V and 4 bases at J, with 9 bases in the middle. CDR3 in amino acids: CASSVTGSNEKLFF. DNA of the CDR3: TGTGCCAGCAGCGTCACAGGAAGTAATGAAAAACTGTTTTTT.

The gene calls are TRBV4-3 and TRBJ2-7, with D uncertain. V was pared by 0 bases and J by 1 base, with 10 bases between. Germline V gives CDR1 LGHNA, CDR2 YSLEER. There are 15 residues in the CDR3. CDR3 in DNA: TGCGCCAGCAGCCAAGATCTGCAGAAGTCCTACGAGCAGTACTTC. It is translated as CASSQDLQKSYEQYF.

V usage is TRBV11-2 and J usage is TRBJ2-1, with D unclear. From germline, CDR1 is SGHAT and CDR2 FQNNGV. Trimming removed 5 bases from V and 10 bases from J, with 9 bases in between. This CDR3 is built from 11 residues. In DNA, the CDR3 is TGTGCCAGCAGCCCCCGCGGAGAGCAGTTCTTC. This gives the protein CASSPRGEQFF.